Shown below are 20 T cell receptor beta chains from a single sample sequenced in a study of blood T cell repertoires in COVID-19. Only in-frame clones appear in the TCRdb table, and some are missing; sequencing was by immunoSEQ multiplex PCR. The table shows some 200,000 clones, with 84% occurring only once. Sequenced: peripheral blood. These receptors were collected from a woman aged 80 or over with COVID-19, enrolled during active disease.

This clone was seen a few times. The V and J genes are TRBV3-1 (or the pseudogene TRBV3-2) and TRBJ2-5; D not resolved. CDR3 length: 15 residues. Looked up from germline, CDR1 is LGHDT and CDR2 is YNNKEL (reference sequence). Trimming pared 0 bases from V and 5 bases from J, leaving 13 bases between. The CDR3 DNA reads as TGTGCCAGCAGCCAAGATCCCGGTCGTTATGAGACCCAGTACTTC. Its translation: CASSQDPGRYETQYF.

The chain joins TRBV3-1 (or the pseudogene TRBV3-2) to TRBJ1-3; D unclear. Per the germline V gene, CDR1 is LGHDT and CDR2 is YNNKEL (reference sequence). This CDR3 contains 16 residues. V lost 4 bases to trimming and J lost 4 bases, with 17 bases between them. CDR3 nucleotides: TGTGCCAGCAGCCCTGGCCTTCATGGAGCGGGAAACACCATATATTTT. It specifies CASSPGLHGAGNTIYF.

The chain has TRBV5-1 and TRBJ1-2, with D tentatively TRBD1 (6 bases). The CDR3 contains 15 residues. Trimming pared 4 bases from V and 0 bases from J, leaving 13 bases between. Germline CDR1 is SGHRS and CDR2 is YFSETQ. DNA of the CDR3: TGCGCCAGCAGCGATCGGACAGAAGCTAACTATGGCTACACCTTC. It is translated as CASSDRTEANYGYTF.

The V and J genes are TRBV27 and TRBJ2-1; unclear D gene. The CDR3 runs to 17 residues. Germline CDR1 MNHEY, CDR2 SMNVEV (reference sequence). Trimming pared 0 bases from V and 8 bases from J, leaving 20 bases between. The CDR3 protein is CASSLSSPHLTVDEQFF. CDR3 nucleotide sequence: TGTGCCAGCAGTTTATCTTCACCCCACCTCACGGTGGATGAGCAGTTCTTC.

The chain recombines TRBV6-5 with TRBJ2-3; TRBD2 matches at 10 bases. The CDR3 is 16 residues long. V was clipped by 4 bases and J by 2 bases; unmatched bases: 6. Germline loops: CDR1 MNHEY, CDR2 SVGAGI. CDR3 DNA: TGTGCCAGCAGTTTCCCTAGCGGGGGAACCACAGATACGCAGTATTTT. Its protein is CASSFPSGGTTDTQYF.

The chain links TRBV5-1 to TRBJ2-1; 7 bases are a match to TRBD2. The CDR3 consists of 18 residues. J lost 7 bases, V lost 4 bases, and 20 bases had no gene match. Germline CDR1 is SGHRS and CDR2 is YFSETQ. The CDR3 protein is CASSAPTSPGLPRNEQFF. As DNA, the CDR3 is TGCGCCAGCAGCGCCCCGACTTCTCCGGGACTACCCCGAAATGAGCAGTTCTTC. Together with reference TRBV5-1 and TRBJ2-1, the CDR3 gives the full variable domain: KAGVTQTPRYLIKTRGQQVTLSCSPISGHRSVSWYQQTPGQGLQFLFEYFSETQRNKGNFPGRFSGRQFSNSRSEMNVSTLELGDSALYLCASSAPTSPGLPRNEQFFGPGTRLTVL.

Comments on this clone: One junction end does not reproduce the germline sequence, and a read error may be involved. The chain uses TRBV5-1 and TRBJ2-5; D possibly corresponds to TRBD2 (5 bases). In germline, CDR1 is SGHRS, CDR2 YFSETQ. The CDR3 is made up of 14 amino acids. CDR3 sequence: CASRLDRGQETQYF. The DNA of the CDR3 is TGCGCCAGCAGGTTGGACCGAGGGCAAGAGACCCAGTACTTC.

This clone was seen just once. V gene TRBV28 combines with J gene TRBJ2-2; D unclear. Germline V gene lookup returns CDR1 MDHEN and CDR2 SYDVKM. Trimming removed 5 bases at V and 5 bases at J, with 9 bases between. This CDR3 spans 13 amino acids. The CDR3 is CASSILTTGELFF. The CDR3 DNA reads TGTGCCAGCAGTATCCTGACAACCGGGGAGCTGTTTTTT.

The gene calls are TRBV7-3 and TRBJ1-1, with 7 bases aligning to TRBD1. Losses at the gene ends were 2 bases for V and 6 bases for J; bases not matched to a gene: 6. The CDR3 is 14 amino acids. Germline CDR1 is SGHTA and CDR2 is FQGTGA. For the CDR3, the DNA is TGTGCCAGCAGCTTATTAACAGGGGAGTCTGAAGCTTTCTTT. As protein: CASSLLTGESEAFF. Together with reference TRBV7-3 and TRBJ1-1, the CDR3 gives the full variable domain: GAGVSQTPSNKVTEKGKYVELRCDPISGHTALYWYRQSLGQGPEFLIYFQGTGAADDSGLPNDRFFAVRPEGSVSTLKIQRTERGDSAVYLCASSLLTGESEAFFGQGTRLTVV.

V usage is TRBV3-1 (or the pseudogene TRBV3-2) and J usage is TRBJ1-1; D unresolved. CDR3 length: 11 amino acids. Germline V gives CDR1 LGHDT, CDR2 YNNKEL (reference sequence). The V end lost 3 bases, the J end lost 8 bases, and 7 bases lay between the germline ends. CDR3: CASSQAREAFF. The CDR3 DNA is TGTGCCAGCAGCCAGGCCCGAGAAGCTTTCTTT.

The CDR3 loop is CASSRDGGMGEQFF. The CDR3 nucleotides are TGTGCCAGCAGCCGGGACGGAGGGATGGGCGAGCAGTTCTTC. J is TRBJ2-1 and V is TRBV3-1 (or the pseudogene TRBV3-2); D might be TRBD2 (6 bases). Germline V gene lookup returns CDR1 LGHDT and CDR2 YNNKEL (reference sequence). Trimming left V 4 bases short and J 10 bases short, with 17 bases between. This CDR3 has 14 residues.

J is TRBJ1-6 and V is TRBV4-1, with TRBD1 matching over 10 bases. The trim removed 4 bases at V and 7 bases at J, leaving 1 base unmatched. Germline V CDR1 and CDR2: MGHRA, YSYEKL. CDR3 length: 14 residues. The DNA for the CDR3 is TGCGCCAGCAGCCCGGGACAGGGGAATTCACCCCTCCACTTT. This codes for CASSPGQGNSPLHF.

CDR3 DNA sequence: TGTGCCAGCAGCCCGAACGGTGGGGGACACTACAATGAGCAGTTCTTC. Translation: CASSPNGGGHYNEQFF. The chain carries TRBV7-3 and TRBJ2-1; possibly TRBD1 for D (6 bases). CDR1 is SGHTA, CDR2 FQGTGA, per germline. The CDR3 has 16 amino acids. V was trimmed by 5 bases and J by 3 bases, leaving 17 bases between them.

The chain employs TRBV19 and TRBJ1-2; 9 bases are a match to TRBD1. Trimming cost V 3 bases and J 0 bases; bases outside gene matches: 2. This CDR3 has 15 residues. Germline CDR1 and CDR2: LNHDA and SQIVND (reference sequence). CDR3 region: CASSINRGPNYGYTF. The CDR3 DNA sequence: TGTGCCAGTAGTATTAACAGGGGGCCTAACTATGGCTACACCTTC.

V usage is TRBV5-1 and J usage is TRBJ2-3; the D gene is possibly TRBD2 (7 bases). The V end lost 3 bases, the J end lost 2 bases, and 16 bases lay between the germline ends. The length of the CDR3 is 16 residues. Looked up from germline, CDR1 is SGHRS and CDR2 is YFSETQ. The CDR3 nucleotides read TGCGCCAGCAGCTCGGGGGCGCGGGGGCCCACAGATACGCAGTATTTT. This sequence encodes CASSSGARGPTDTQYF.

The rearrangement uses TRBV28 and TRBJ2-1; D unclear. The CDR3 has 12 residues. CDR1 is MDHEN and CDR2 is SYDVKM in the germline V gene. The V end was cut by 5 bases, the J end by 4 bases, with 6 bases between. CDR3 in amino acids: CASSQTYNEQFF. The DNA of the CDR3 is TGTGCCAGCAGTCAAACTTACAATGAGCAGTTCTTC.

V and J are TRBV3-1 (or the pseudogene TRBV3-2) and TRBJ1-5; the D is unclear. Trimming removed 11 bases from V and 2 bases from J, with 16 bases in between. The CDR3 length is 14 residues. Germline V CDR1 and CDR2: LGHDT, YNNKEL (reference sequence). Written as DNA, the CDR3 is TGTGCCTCCAGCAGAGAAGGAGGCAATCAGCCCCAGCATTTT. This sequence encodes CASSREGGNQPQHF.

This rearrangement joins TRBV7-2 to TRBJ2-5; 9 positions match TRBD2. Germline assignment: CDR1 SGHTA and CDR2 FQGNSA. The CDR3 contains 15 residues. The ends lost 3 bases at V and 5 bases at J; junction bases unmatched: 7. The DNA of the CDR3 is TGTGCCAGCAGCTTCCAGCGGGAGGTGGGGGAGACCCAGTACTTC. This sequence encodes CASSFQREVGETQYF.

This clone has more than one count but fewer than ten. The chain combines TRBV4-1 with TRBJ2-1; 7 bases line up with TRBD2. The CDR3 is 13 residues long. The ends lost 4 bases at V and 9 bases at J; junction bases unmatched: 6. CDR1 is MGHRA, CDR2 YSYEKL, per germline. The CDR3 DNA reads as TGCGCCAGCAGCCTAAGACTAGCAGGTGAGCAGTTCTTC. Residues: CASSLRLAGEQFF.

The chain joins TRBV6-5 to TRBJ1-6; D remains ambiguous. Trimming shortened V by 2 bases and J by 8 bases, and 13 bases separated the two germline ends. The germline V gene encodes CDR1 MNHEY and CDR2 SVGAGI. The CDR3 is made up of 15 amino acids. The CDR3 nucleotides read TGTGCCAGCAGTTACGTGACACTAGGGCATTCACCCCTCCACTTT. Translated: CASSYVTLGHSPLHF.